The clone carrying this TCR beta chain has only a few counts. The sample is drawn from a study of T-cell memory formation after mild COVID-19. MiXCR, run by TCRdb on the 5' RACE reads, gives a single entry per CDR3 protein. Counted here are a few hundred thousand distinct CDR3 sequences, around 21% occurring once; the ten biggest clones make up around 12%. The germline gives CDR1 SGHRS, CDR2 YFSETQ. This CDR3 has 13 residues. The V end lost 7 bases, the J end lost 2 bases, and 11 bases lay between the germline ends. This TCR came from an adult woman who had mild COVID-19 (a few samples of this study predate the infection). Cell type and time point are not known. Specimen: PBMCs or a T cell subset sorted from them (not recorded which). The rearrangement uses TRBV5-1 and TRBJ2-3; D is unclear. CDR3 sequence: CASCHPSTDTQYF. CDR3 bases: TGCGCCAGCTGTCACCCTTCCACAGATACGCAGTATTTT. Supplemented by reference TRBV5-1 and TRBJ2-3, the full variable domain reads KAGVTQTPRYLIKTRGQQVTLSCSPISGHRSVSWYQQTPGQGLQFLFEYFSETQRNKGNFPGRFSGRQFSNSRSEMNVSTLELGDSALYLCASCHPSTDTQYFGPGTRLTVL.